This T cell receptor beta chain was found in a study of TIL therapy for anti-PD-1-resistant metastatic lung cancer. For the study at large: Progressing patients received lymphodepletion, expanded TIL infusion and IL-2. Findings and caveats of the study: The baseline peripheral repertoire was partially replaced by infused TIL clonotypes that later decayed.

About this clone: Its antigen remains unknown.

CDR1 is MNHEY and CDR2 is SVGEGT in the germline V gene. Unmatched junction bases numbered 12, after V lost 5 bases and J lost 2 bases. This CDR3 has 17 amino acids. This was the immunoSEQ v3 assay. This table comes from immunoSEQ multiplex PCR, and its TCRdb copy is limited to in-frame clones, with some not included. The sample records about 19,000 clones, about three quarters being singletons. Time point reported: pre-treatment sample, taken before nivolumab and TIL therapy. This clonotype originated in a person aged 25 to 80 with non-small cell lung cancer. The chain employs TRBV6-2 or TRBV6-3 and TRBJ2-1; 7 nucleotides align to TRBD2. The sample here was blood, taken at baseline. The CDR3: CASSRVPLADTYNEQFF. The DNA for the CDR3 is TGTGCCAGCAGTCGCGTCCCCCTAGCGGATACCTACAATGAGCAGTTCTTC.